This TCR beta chain stems from a study of blood T cell repertoires in COVID-19. Assay used: immunoSEQ multiplex PCR; TCRdb lists only in-frame clones, some missing. The sample has 450,000 to 500,000 clones, around 90% seen once; the top ten hold roughly 0.7%. CDR3 length equals 11 residues. The germline V and J ends were trimmed by 8 bases and 6 bases, with 10 bases remaining between them. Per germline, CDR1 MDHEN and CDR2 SYDVKM. This clone was counted only a few times. The sequence came from a woman aged 18-29 years who had recovered from COVID-19. The J gene is TRBJ1-2, the V gene TRBV28; D unresolved. The specimen sequenced was PBMCs or T cells enriched from blood (not recorded which). In DNA, the CDR3 is TGTGCCAGCGGCGGGCCACATGGCTACACCTTC. Its protein is CASGGPHGYTF.